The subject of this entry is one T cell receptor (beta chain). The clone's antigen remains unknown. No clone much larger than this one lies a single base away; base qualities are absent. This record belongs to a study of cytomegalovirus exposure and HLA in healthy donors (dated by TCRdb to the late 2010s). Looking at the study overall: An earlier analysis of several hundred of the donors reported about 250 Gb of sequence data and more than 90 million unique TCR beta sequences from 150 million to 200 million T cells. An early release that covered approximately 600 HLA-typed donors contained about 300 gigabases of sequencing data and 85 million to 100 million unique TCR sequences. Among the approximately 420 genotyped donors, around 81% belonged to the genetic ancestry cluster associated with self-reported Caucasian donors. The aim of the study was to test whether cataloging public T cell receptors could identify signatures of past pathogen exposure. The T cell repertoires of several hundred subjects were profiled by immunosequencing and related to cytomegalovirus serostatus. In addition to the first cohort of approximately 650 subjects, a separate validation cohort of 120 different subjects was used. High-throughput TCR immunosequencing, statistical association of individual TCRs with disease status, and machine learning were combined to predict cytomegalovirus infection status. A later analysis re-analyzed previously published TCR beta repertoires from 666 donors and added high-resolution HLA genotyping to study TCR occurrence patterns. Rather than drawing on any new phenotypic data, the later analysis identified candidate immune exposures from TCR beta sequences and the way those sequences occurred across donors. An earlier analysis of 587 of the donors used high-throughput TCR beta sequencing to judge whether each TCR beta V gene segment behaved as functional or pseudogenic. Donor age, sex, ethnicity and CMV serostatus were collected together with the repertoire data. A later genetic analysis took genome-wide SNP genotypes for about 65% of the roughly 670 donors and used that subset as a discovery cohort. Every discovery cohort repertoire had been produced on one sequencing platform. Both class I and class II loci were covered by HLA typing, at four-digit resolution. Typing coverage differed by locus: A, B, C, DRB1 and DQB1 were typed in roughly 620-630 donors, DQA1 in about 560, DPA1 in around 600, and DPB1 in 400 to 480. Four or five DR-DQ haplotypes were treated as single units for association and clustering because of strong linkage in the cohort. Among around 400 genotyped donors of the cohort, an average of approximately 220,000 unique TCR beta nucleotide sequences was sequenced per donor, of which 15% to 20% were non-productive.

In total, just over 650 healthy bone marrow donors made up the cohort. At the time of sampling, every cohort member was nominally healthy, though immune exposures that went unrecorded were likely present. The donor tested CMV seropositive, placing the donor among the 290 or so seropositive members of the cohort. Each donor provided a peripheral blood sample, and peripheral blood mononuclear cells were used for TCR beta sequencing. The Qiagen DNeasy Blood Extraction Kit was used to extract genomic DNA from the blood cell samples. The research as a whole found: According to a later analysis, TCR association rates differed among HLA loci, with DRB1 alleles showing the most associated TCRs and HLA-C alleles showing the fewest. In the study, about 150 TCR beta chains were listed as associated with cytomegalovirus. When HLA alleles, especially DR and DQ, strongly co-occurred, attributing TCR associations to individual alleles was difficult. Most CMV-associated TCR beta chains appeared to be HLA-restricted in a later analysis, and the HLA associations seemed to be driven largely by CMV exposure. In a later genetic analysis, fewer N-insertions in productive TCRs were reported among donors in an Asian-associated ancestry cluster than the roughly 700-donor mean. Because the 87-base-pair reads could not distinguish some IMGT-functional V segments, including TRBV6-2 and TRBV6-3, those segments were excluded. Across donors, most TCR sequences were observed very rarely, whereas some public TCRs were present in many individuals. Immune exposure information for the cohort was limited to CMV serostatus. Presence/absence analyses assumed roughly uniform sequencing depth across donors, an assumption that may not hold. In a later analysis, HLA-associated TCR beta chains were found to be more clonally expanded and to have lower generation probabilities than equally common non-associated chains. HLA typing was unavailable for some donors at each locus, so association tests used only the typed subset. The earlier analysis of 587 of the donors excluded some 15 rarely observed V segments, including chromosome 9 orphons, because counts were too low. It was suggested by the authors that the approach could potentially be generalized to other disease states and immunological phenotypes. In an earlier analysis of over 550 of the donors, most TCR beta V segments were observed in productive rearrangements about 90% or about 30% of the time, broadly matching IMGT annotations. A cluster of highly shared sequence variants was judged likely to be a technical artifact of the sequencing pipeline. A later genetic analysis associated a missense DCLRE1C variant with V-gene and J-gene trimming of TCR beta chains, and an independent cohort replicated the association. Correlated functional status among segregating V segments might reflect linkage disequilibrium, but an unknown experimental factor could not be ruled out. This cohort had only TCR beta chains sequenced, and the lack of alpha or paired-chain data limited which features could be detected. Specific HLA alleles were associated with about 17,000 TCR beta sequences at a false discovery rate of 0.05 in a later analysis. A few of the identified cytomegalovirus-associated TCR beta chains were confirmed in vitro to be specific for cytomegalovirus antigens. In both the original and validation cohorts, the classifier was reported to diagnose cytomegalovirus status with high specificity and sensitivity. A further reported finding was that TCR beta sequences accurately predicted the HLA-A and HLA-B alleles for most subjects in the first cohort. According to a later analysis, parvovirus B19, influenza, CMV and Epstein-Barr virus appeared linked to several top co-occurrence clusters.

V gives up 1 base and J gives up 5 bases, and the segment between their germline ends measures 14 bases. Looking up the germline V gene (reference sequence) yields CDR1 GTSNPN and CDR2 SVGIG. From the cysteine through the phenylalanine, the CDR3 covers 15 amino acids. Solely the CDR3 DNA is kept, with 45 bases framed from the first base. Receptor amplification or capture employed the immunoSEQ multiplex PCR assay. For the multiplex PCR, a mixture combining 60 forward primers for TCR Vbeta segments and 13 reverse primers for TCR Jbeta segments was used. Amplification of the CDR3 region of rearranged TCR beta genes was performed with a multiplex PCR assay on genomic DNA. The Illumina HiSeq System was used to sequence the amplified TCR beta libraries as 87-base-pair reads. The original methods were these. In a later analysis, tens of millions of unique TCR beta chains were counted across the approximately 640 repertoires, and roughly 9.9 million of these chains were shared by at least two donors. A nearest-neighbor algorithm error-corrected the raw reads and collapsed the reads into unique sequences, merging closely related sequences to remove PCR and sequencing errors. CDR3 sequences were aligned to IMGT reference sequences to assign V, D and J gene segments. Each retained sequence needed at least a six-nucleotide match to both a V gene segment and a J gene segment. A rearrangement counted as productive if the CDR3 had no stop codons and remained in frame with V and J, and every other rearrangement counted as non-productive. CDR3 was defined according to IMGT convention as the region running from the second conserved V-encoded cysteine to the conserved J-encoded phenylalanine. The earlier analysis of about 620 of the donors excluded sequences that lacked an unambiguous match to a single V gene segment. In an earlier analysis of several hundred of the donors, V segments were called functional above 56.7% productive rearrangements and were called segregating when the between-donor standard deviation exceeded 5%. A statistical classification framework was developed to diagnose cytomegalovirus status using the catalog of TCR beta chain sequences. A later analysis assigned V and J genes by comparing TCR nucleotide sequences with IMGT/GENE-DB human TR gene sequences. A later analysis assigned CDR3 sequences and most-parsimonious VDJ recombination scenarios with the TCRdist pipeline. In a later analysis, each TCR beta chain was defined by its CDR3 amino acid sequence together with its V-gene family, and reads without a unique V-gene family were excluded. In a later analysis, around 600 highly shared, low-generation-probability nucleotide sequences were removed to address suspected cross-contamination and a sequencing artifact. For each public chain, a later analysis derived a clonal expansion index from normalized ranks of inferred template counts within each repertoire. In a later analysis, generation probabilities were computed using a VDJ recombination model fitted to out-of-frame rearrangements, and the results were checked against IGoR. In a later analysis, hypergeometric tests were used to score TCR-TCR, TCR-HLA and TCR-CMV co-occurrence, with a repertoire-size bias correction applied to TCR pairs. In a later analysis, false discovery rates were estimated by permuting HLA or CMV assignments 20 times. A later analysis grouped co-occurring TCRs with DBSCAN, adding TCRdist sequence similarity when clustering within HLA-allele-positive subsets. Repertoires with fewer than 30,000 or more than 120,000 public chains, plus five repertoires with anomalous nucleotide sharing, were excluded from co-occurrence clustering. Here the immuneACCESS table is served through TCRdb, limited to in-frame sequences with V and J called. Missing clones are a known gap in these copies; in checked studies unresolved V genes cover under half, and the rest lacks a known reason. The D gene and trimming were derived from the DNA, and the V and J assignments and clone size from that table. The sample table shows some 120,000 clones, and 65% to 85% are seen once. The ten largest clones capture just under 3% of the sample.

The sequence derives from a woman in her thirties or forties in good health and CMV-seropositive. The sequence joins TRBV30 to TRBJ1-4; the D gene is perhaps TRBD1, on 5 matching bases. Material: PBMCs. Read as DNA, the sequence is TGTGCCTGGAGTGGCCCGGGGGGACCCAATGAAAAACTGTTTTTT. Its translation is CAWSGPGGPNEKLFF. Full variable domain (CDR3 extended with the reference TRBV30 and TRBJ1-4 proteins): SQTIHQWPATLVQPVGSPLSLECTVEGTSNPNLYWYRQAAGRGLQLLFYSVGIGQISSEVPQNLSASRPQDRQFILSSKKLLLSDSGFYLCAWSGPGGPNEKLFFGSGTQLSVL.